This TCR beta chain was recovered during a study of cytomegalovirus exposure and HLA in healthy donors. In the PCR, 60 Vbeta and 13 Jbeta primers were used. The assay was immunoSEQ multiplex PCR, and TCRdb's table has in-frame clones only and misses some. The sample lists about 140,000 clones, 70% to 90% occurring once. The CDR3 has 15 amino acids. In germline, CDR1 is SGHNT, CDR2 YYREEE (reference sequence). V was shortened by 2 bases and J by 4 bases, with 12 bases between the two germline ends. Sequencing was performed on PBMCs. This sequence originates from a man aged 45-65 years in good health and CMV-seronegative. The V call is TRBV5-4, the J call TRBJ1-4; D is uncertain. Here the CDR3 reads CASSFRSPSNEKLFF. The CDR3 bases are TGTGCCAGCAGCTTTCGGAGCCCTAGTAATGAAAAACTGTTTTTT.